What follows are 20 T cell receptor beta chains derived from one specimen sequenced in a study of blood T cell repertoires in COVID-19. The method was immunoSEQ multiplex PCR; TCRdb's version includes in-frame clones alone and lacks a portion of them. The table has around 70,000 clones, 80% to 95% seen once. The sequenced sample was peripheral blood. The receptors come from a woman aged 55-75 years with active COVID-19.

The chain couples TRBV28 to TRBJ2-7; 8 bases are shared with TRBD1. With V trimmed by 0 bases and J by 5 bases, 6 bases remained unmatched. This CDR3 contains 15 residues. The V gene's germline CDR1 is MDHEN and CDR2 SYDVKM. In DNA form, the CDR3 reads TGTGCCAGCAGTTTATGGGACAGGGAGGTCCACGAGCAGTACTTC. Protein: CASSLWDREVHEQYF.

This chain uses TRBV2 with TRBJ2-7; no firm D call. The CDR3 is 14 amino acids. The V and J ends lost 6 bases and 0 bases respectively, with 12 bases between them. Germline V gene data show CDR1 as SNHLY and CDR2 as FYNNEI. The DNA for the CDR3 is TGTGCCAGCAGAGAGAGGTCAAGCTCCTACGAGCAGTACTTC. It yields the protein CASRERSSSYEQYF. Using reference TRBV2 and TRBJ2-7 for the parts outside the CDR3, the full variable domain is EPEVTQTPSHQVTQMGQEVILRCVPISNHLYFYWYRQILGQKVEFLVSFYNNEISEKSEIFDDQFSVERPDGSNFTLKIRSTKLEDSAMYFCASRERSSSYEQYFGPGTRLTVT.

The gene calls are TRBV20-1 and TRBJ2-7, with 7 bases matching TRBD2. Germline loops: CDR1 DFQATT, CDR2 SNEGSKA (reference sequence). This CDR3 region has 11 residues. J was trimmed by 6 bases and V by 2 bases; bases with no gene match: 1. Here the CDR3 DNA reads TGCAGTGCTAGAATAGCGGGCGAGCAGTACTTC. Translation: CSARIAGEQYF.

This sequence joins TRBV2 and TRBJ2-5, with TRBD2 matching 10 bases. The CDR3 runs to 15 residues. J lost 5 bases, V lost 5 bases, and 8 bases had no gene match. Germline CDR1 is SNHLY and CDR2 is FYNNEI. CDR3 coding DNA: TGTGCCAGCAGTACAAGCGGGAGGGCCAGGGAGACCCAGTACTTC. As protein: CASSTSGRARETQYF.

The table lists this clone with a count of one. This chain joins TRBV10-1 and TRBJ1-5, with D hard to call. The CDR3 has 13 residues. The V and J ends lost 2 bases and 5 bases respectively, with 7 bases between them. Germline V gene data show CDR1 as WNHNN and CDR2 as SYGVQD (reference sequence). CDR3 nucleotides: TGCGCCAGCAGTGAGGAGATCGATCAGCCCCAGCATTTT. Amino acids: CASSEEIDQPQHF.

The gene calls are TRBV25-1 and TRBJ1-6; D is uncertain. There are 13 residues in the CDR3. The V end lost 4 bases, the J end lost 5 bases, and 6 bases lay between the germline ends. Germline values: CDR1 MGHDK, CDR2 SYGVNS. The DNA for the CDR3 is TGTGCCAGCAGTGTGGGAGATAATTCACCCCTCCACTTT. The encoded protein is CASSVGDNSPLHF.

The rearrangement uses TRBV5-1 and TRBJ2-2, with 7 bases lining up with TRBD2. Per the germline V gene, CDR1 is SGHRS and CDR2 is YFSETQ. This CDR3 is 16 amino acids long. J was trimmed by 5 bases and V by 0 bases; bases with no gene match: 7. The CDR3 loop reads CASSLAGGTMTGELFF. The CDR3 nucleotides are TGCGCCAGCAGCTTGGCCGGGGGGACGATGACCGGGGAGCTGTTTTTT.

This clone was seen just once. The chain uses TRBV10-2 and TRBJ1-3, with TRBD1 as a possible D gene (6 bases). The CDR3 has 14 residues. V dropped 7 bases and J dropped 4 bases, with 14 bases sitting between them. Germline V lookup: CDR1 WSHSY, CDR2 SAAADI. In nucleotides, the CDR3 is TGCGCCAGCAACTCACAGGGATCCGGAAACACCATATATTTT. Translated: CASNSQGSGNTIYF.

The chain is built from TRBV5-1 and TRBJ1-2; a possible D gene is TRBD1 (6 bases). CDR3 size: 13 residues. V gave up 4 bases and J gave up 7 bases, with 14 bases separating them. Germline assignment: CDR1 SGHRS and CDR2 YFSETQ. This CDR3 is CASSNEGGSGYTF. CDR3 sequence (DNA): TGCGCCAGCAGCAACGAAGGGGGAAGTGGCTACACCTTC. The full variable domain, with the rest looked up from reference TRBV5-1 and TRBJ1-2, is KAGVTQTPRYLIKTRGQQVTLSCSPISGHRSVSWYQQTPGQGLQFLFEYFSETQRNKGNFPGRFSGRQFSNSRSEMNVSTLELGDSALYLCASSNEGGSGYTFGSGTRLTVV.

This chain uses TRBV28 with TRBJ2-3; TRBD1 might be the D (6 bases). The CDR3 consists of 16 residues. V was trimmed by 1 base and J by 3 bases, leaving 14 bases between them. Germline CDR1 and CDR2: MDHEN and SYDVKM. The CDR3 loop is CASSLLAGVGTDTQYF. In nucleotides, the CDR3 is TGTGCCAGCAGTTTATTAGCAGGGGTTGGGACAGATACGCAGTATTTT.

The V and J genes are TRBV5-5 and TRBJ1-2; D might be TRBD1 (5 bases). CDR3 length: 13 amino acids. The V and J ends lost 0 bases and 8 bases respectively, with 11 bases between them. Per the germline V gene, CDR1 is SGHKS and CDR2 is YYEKEE (reference sequence). The chain's CDR3 is CASSLAGEAGYTF. As DNA, the CDR3 is TGTGCCAGCAGCTTGGCGGGGGAGGCGGGCTACACCTTC.

This chain joins TRBV5-4 and TRBJ1-2; TRBD1 matches 10 bases. Per germline, CDR1 SGHNT and CDR2 YYREEE (reference sequence). The J segment lost 0 bases and the V segment lost 1 base, leaving 6 bases of the junction unmatched. The CDR3 runs to 17 residues. The CDR3: CASSLMGQGPSNYGYTF. CDR3 nucleotide sequence: TGTGCCAGCAGCTTGATGGGACAGGGGCCATCTAACTATGGCTACACCTTC.

CDR3 sequence: CASSSYSGGEQFF. CDR3 in DNA: TGTGCCAGCAGCTCCTATAGCGGAGGTGAGCAGTTCTTC. The V gene is TRBV7-2, the J gene TRBJ2-1; TRBD2 is a possible D gene (6 bases). The CDR3 contains 13 residues. Germline loops: CDR1 SGHTA, CDR2 FQGNSA. Trimming removed 4 bases at V and 9 bases at J, with 13 bases between.

This chain links TRBV7-9 with TRBJ2-6, with a possible D match to TRBD2 (5 bases). The germline CDR1 and CDR2 sequences are SEHNR and FQNEAQ (reference sequence). The CDR3 is 16 residues long. Trimming shortened V by 0 bases and J by 2 bases, and 8 bases separated the two germline ends. The CDR3 sequence: CASSLAGGTGANVLTF. The CDR3 nucleotides are TGTGCCAGCAGCTTAGCTGGAGGCACTGGGGCCAACGTCCTGACTTTC.

The chain recombines TRBV30 with TRBJ2-7; TRBD1 matches 8 bases. This CDR3 is 15 amino acids long. Germline loops: CDR1 GTSNPN, CDR2 SVGIG (reference sequence). With V trimmed by 1 base and J by 4 bases, 9 bases remained unmatched. CDR3 DNA sequence: TGTGCCTGGAGTGAAGACAGGGGCTCGCATTACGAGCAGTACTTC. This translates into CAWSEDRGSHYEQYF.

This chain uses TRBV6-5 with TRBJ1-4; TRBD1 might be the D (6 bases). This CDR3 has 12 amino acids. V lost 0 bases to trimming and J lost 10 bases, with 6 bases between them. In germline, CDR1 is MNHEY, CDR2 SVGAGI. The CDR3, as DNA: TGTGCCAGCAGTTACTCAGGGGGAAAACTGTTTTTT. It is translated as CASSYSGGKLFF.

This sequence joins TRBV5-1 and TRBJ1-2; D gene unclear. The CDR3 has 14 residues. Germline CDR1 is SGHRS and CDR2 is YFSETQ. V was trimmed by 4 bases and J by 0 bases, leaving 10 bases between them. The CDR3 DNA sequence: TGCGCCAGCAGCCCACAGCAAGCTAACTATGGCTACACCTTC. It translates to CASSPQQANYGYTF.

The chain has TRBV5-1 and TRBJ2-5; 10 bases map to TRBD1. J lost 4 bases, V lost 4 bases, and 7 bases had no gene match. CDR1 is SGHRS, CDR2 YFSETQ, per germline. CDR3 length: 15 residues. The CDR3 sequence: CASSPRDRGIETQYF. In DNA form, the CDR3 reads TGCGCCAGCAGCCCGCGGGACAGGGGCATAGAGACCCAGTACTTC.

The V gene is TRBV6-5, the J gene TRBJ2-5, with D possibly being TRBD1 (5 bases). The V end was cut by 2 bases, the J end by 2 bases, with 12 bases between. The CDR3 totals 15 residues. Germline V CDR1 and CDR2: MNHEY, SVGAGI. CDR3 DNA sequence: TGTGCCAGCAGTTACGGCCTGACAGTTCAAGAGACCCAGTACTTC. Its protein is CASSYGLTVQETQYF.

The chain combines TRBV2 with TRBJ2-1; D is ambiguous. There are 14 residues in the CDR3. V lost 8 bases to trimming and J lost 0 bases, with 11 bases between them. The germline V gene encodes CDR1 SNHLY and CDR2 FYNNEI. The CDR3 bases are TGTGCCAGCTCGCGGTCTAGCTCCTACAATGAGCAGTTCTTC. Encoded protein: CASSRSSSYNEQFF.